The clone carrying this T cell receptor beta chain was counted ten times or more. The antigen is unknown. TCRdb independently ran MiXCR on the 5' RACE reads; one entry per CDR3 protein. This table holds fewer than 4,000 distinct CDR3 sequences, roughly 5.2% found once. The time point was: sample taken at primary tumor resection. There were 70 to 80 donors, all of them untreated patients with early-stage non-small cell lung cancer. This sample stems from a study of spatial heterogeneity in lung cancer. At the level of the study: Sequence detection consistently recorded a greater number of beta-chain than alpha-chain sequences. Overall study findings and caveats: Counts that tracked tumor mutation counts were those of expanded intratumoral alpha and beta TCRs.

V was clipped by 5 bases and J by 2 bases; unmatched bases: 5. CDR3 length: 14 amino acids. Germline-derived CDR1 and CDR2 are KGHSH and LQKENI. The J gene is TRBJ1-1, the V gene TRBV18; 7 bases are shared with TRBD1. The starting material was lung tumor tissue, obtained at surgery. This TCR came from a female donor with early-stage non-small cell lung cancer. The CDR3 bases are TGTGCCAGCTCAAGGGACAGAAAAAACACTGAAGCTTTCTTT. This translates into CASSRDRKNTEAFF.